This T cell receptor beta chain was identified in a study of control samples from healthy donors and cancer patients. Data came from immunoSEQ multiplex PCR; TCRdb stores just in-frame clones and leaves some out. The sample yields tens of thousands of clones, roughly 84% seen once. The source of this sequence is a man aged 65-85 years with lung cancer. Source material: PBMCs.

The CDR3 loop is CASTPTGRSGNTIYF. The CDR3 coding sequence is TGCGCCAGCACCCCGACAGGGCGATCGGGAAACACCATATATTTT. V gene TRBV5-1 combines with J gene TRBJ1-3, with TRBD1 matching over 7 bases. The V and J ends lost 6 bases and 4 bases, in that order; junction bases with no gene match: 10. Germline values: CDR1 SGHRS, CDR2 YFSETQ. This CDR3 spans 15 amino acids.